Here is one T cell receptor (beta chain) with its context. V was shortened by 0 bases and J by 4 bases, with 6 bases between the two germline ends. Germline lookup yields CDR1 SNHLY and CDR2 FYNNEI. The CDR3 is 13 residues long. The source of the sample is a study of blood T cell repertoires in COVID-19. As for the study in general: The cDNA or gDNA used as material had been derived from T cells, B-cell-depleted T cells, or PBMCs.

The authors' processing: Reference gene primers were amplified, and this amplification served to estimate nucleated cell counts. Generated by immunoSEQ multiplex PCR, the TCRdb table keeps only in-frame clones and is missing some. The D gene and trimming were derived from the DNA, and the V and J assignments and clone size from that table. The sample consists of fewer than 450,000 clones, approximately 88% of them appearing once. The chain couples TRBV2 to TRBJ1-2, with D unclear. The specimen sequenced was peripheral blood. The receptor comes from a woman between 45 and 65 years old with COVID-19, enrolled during active disease. The DNA of the CDR3 is TGTGCCAGCAGTGAAGCGCGGGGCTATGGCTACACCTTC. As protein: CASSEARGYGYTF.